This entry is about one T cell receptor (beta chain). Per the authors' pipeline: Reference gene primer amplification gave nucleated cell count estimates. Repertoires were generated with immunoSEQ multiplex PCR, while TCRdb's copy carries only in-frame clones and drops some. The DNA gave D and trimming, while V, J and clone size come from that table. The sample lists fewer than 250,000 clones, less than 85% seen once, with roughly 12% in the top ten. The CDR3 contains 14 residues. Trimming cost V 6 bases and J 5 bases, with 14 bases left between them. Germline values: CDR1 MNHNS, CDR2 SASEGT. This record belongs to a study of blood T cell repertoires in COVID-19. Whole-study context: From T cells, B-cell-depleted T cells, or PBMCs came the material, which was cDNA or gDNA.

The clonotype originates from a woman aged 50 to 60 with acute or convalescent COVID-19. Sequencing was performed on peripheral blood. This chain uses TRBV6-1 with TRBJ1-5; D might be TRBD1 (6 bases). The CDR3 bases are TGTGCCAGCAGCCGTGGACAGTTTGATCAGCCCCAGCATTTT. Translating gives CASSRGQFDQPQHF.